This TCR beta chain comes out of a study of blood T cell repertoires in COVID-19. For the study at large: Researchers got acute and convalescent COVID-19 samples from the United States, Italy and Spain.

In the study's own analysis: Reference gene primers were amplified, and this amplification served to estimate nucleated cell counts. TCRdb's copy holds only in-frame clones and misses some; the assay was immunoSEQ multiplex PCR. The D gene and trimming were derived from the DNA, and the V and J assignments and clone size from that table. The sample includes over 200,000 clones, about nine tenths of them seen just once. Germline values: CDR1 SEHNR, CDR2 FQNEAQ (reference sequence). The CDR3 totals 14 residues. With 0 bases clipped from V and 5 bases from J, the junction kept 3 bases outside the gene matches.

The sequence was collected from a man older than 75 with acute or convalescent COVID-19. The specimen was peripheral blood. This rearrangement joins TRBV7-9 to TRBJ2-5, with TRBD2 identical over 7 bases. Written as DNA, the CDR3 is TGTGCCAGCAGCTTAGCGGGGGGGTCGGAGACCCAGTACTTC. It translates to CASSLAGGSETQYF.